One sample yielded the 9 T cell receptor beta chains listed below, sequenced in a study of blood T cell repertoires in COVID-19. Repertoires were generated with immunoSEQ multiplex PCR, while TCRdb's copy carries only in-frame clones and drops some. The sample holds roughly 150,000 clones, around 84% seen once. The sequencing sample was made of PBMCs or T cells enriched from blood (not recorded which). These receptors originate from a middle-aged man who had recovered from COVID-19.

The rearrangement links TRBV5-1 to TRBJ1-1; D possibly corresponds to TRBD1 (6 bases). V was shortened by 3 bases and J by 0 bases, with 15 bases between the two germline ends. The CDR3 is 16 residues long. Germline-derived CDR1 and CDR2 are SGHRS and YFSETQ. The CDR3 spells CASSSVGGALNTEAFF. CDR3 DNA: TGCGCCAGCAGCTCAGTGGGGGGGGCCTTGAACACTGAAGCTTTCTTT.

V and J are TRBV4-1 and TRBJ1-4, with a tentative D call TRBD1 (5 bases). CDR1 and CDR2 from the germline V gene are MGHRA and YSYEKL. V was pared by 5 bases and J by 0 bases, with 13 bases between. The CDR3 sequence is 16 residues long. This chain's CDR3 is CASSSTGDSTNEKLFF. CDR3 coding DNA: TGCGCCAGCAGCAGTACAGGCGACTCAACTAATGAAAAACTGTTTTTT.

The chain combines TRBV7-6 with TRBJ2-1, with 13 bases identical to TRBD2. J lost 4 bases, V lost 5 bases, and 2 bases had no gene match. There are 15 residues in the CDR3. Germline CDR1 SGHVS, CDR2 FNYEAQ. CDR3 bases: TGTGCCAGCAGCCCGGGACTAGCGGGGTACAATGAGCAGTTCTTC. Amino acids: CASSPGLAGYNEQFF.

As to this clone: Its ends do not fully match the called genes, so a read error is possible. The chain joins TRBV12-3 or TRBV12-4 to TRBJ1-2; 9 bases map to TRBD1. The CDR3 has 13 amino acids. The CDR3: CASSRQTRDRVNF. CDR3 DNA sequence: TGTGCCAGCAGTCGTCAAACCCGGGACAGGGTCAATTTC.

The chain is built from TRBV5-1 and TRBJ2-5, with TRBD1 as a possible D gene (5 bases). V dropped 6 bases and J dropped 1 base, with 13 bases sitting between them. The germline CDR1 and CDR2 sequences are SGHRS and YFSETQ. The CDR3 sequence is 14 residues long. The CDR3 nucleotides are TGCGCCAGCACCTCACAGGTGTTCCAAGAGACCCAGTACTTC. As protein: CASTSQVFQETQYF.

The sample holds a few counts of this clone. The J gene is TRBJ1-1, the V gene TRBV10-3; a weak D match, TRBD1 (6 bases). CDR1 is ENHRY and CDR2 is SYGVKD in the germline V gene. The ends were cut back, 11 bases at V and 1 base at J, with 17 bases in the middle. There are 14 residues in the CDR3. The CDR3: CAVVGAGPNTEAFF. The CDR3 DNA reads TGTGCCGTGGTGGGGGCAGGGCCGAACACTGAAGCTTTCTTT.

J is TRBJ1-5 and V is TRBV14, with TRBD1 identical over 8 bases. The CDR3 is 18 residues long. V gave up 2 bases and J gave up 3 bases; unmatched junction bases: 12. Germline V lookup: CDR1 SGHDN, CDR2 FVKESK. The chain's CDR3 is CASSQPNQDRVNNQPQHF. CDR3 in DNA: TGTGCCAGCAGCCAACCCAATCAGGACAGGGTGAACAATCAGCCCCAGCATTTT.

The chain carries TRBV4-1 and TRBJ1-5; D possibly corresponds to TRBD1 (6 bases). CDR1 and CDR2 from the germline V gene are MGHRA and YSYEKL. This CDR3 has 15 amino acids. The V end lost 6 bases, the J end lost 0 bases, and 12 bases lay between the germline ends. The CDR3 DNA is TGCGCCAGCAGGTTAACAGGGAATAGCAATCAGCCCCAGCATTTT. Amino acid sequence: CASRLTGNSNQPQHF.

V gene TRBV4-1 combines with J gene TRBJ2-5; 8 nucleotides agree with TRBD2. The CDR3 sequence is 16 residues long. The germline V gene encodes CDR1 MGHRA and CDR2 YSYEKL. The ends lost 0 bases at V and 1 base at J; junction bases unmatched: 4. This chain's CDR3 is CASSQDRGGPQETQYF. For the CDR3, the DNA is TGCGCCAGCAGCCAAGATCGCGGGGGGCCCCAAGAGACCCAGTACTTC.